The sequence of this T cell receptor (beta chain) was determined in a study of T cell repertoires in cytomegalovirus infection. Study context: Public signatures in TCR beta pointed to CMV infection and matching HLA type.

This clonotype was detected many times. Its target is not known. TCRdb reanalysed the reads using MiXCR and keeps one entry per CDR3 protein. Of hundreds of thousands of distinct CDR3 sequences listed, approximately 24% are singletons. Germline V CDR1 and CDR2: SEHNR, FQNEAQ (reference sequence). There are 16 residues in the CDR3. V dropped 5 bases and J dropped 1; count of bases not matched to a gene: 5. Overall study results and limits: It was HLA-C-restricted CMV-specific TCR beta clonotypes that dominated the response ex vivo. Of the TCR beta families, the public ones yielded a cumulative frequency that identified carriers of CMV plus the relevant HLA.

The chain links TRBV7-9 to TRBJ2-2; 9 nucleotides match TRBD1. This TCR derives from a human donor in good health (CMV status not recorded). Some clones in this sample may be carry-over from other donors' samples. Sequencing used CD8+ T cells from PBMCs. For the CDR3, the DNA is TGTGCCAGCAGCCCCCGGGACAGGGAGAACACCGGGGAGCTGTTTTTT. Protein sequence: CASSPRDRENTGELFF.